The 14 T cell receptor beta chains presented below share a single source sample, sequenced in a study of T cells in localized non-small cell lung cancer. Sequencing was performed with immunoSEQ multiplex PCR; in TCRdb, only in-frame clones are kept and a portion is missing. In the table there are 61,000 or so clones, 75% to 90% of which are singletons. Here the sequenced sample was peripheral blood, taken before any cancer treatment. Source of these receptors: a woman aged 40 to 75 with stage I lung adenocarcinoma.

V usage is TRBV27 and J usage is TRBJ1-6; maybe TRBD1 (6 bases). The CDR3 covers 16 residues. Germline V gene data show CDR1 as MNHEY and CDR2 as SMNVEV (reference sequence). The V and J ends lost 2 bases and 9 bases respectively, with 17 bases between them. The CDR3 here is CASSLLAFGGGSPLHF. In nucleotides, the CDR3 is TGTGCCAGCAGTTTACTCGCTTTCGGGGGCGGTTCACCCCTCCACTTT.

This chain connects TRBV4-3 to TRBJ1-2; 8 positions match TRBD1. There are 15 residues in the CDR3. Germline V CDR1 and CDR2: LGHNA, YSLEER. The V gene end was trimmed by 4 bases and the J gene end by 7 bases; junction bases not matched to a gene: 11. The DNA for the CDR3 is TGCGCCAGCAGCCGCAAAACAGGGGGGGGTAGTGGCTACACCTTC. Its translation is CASSRKTGGGSGYTF.

This chain connects TRBV7-2 to TRBJ2-3; 10 nucleotides agree with TRBD2. J was trimmed by 5 bases and V by 3 bases; bases with no gene match: 11. In germline, CDR1 is SGHTA, CDR2 FQGNSA. This CDR3 has 17 amino acids. This chain's CDR3 is CASSFRSGGAVGDTQYF. The CDR3 nucleotides are TGTGCCAGCAGCTTTCGAAGCGGGGGGGCAGTGGGAGATACGCAGTATTTT.

The J gene is TRBJ1-1, the V gene TRBV10-3; maybe TRBD1 (6 bases). Looked up from germline, CDR1 is ENHRY and CDR2 is SYGVKD. The V end was cut by 3 bases, the J end by 7 bases, with 18 bases between. The CDR3 covers 15 residues. The CDR3 coding sequence is TGTGCCATCAGTGATTATTTGTCAGGGGCTGGTGAAGCTTTCTTT. Protein: CAISDYLSGAGEAFF.

This sequence joins TRBV29-1 and TRBJ1-2; D gene ambiguous. The germline V gene has CDR1 SQVTM and CDR2 ANQGSEA. Trimming removed 3 bases from V and 0 bases from J, with 8 bases in between. The CDR3 consists of 13 residues. CDR3 nucleotide sequence: TGCAGCGTTGAGTGGGCAGCTAACTATGGCTACACCTTC. Its translation: CSVEWAANYGYTF.

V usage is TRBV19 and J usage is TRBJ1-2, with D possibly matching TRBD1 (6 bases). This CDR3 has 15 amino acids. Trimming stripped 4 bases from V and 2 bases from J, with 14 bases between. Germline loops: CDR1 LNHDA, CDR2 SQIVND (reference sequence). The CDR3 is CASSTHREANYGYTF. DNA for the CDR3: TGTGCCAGTAGTACGCACAGGGAGGCGAACTATGGCTACACCTTC.

V is TRBV28 and J is TRBJ2-1, with TRBD2 matching over 8 bases. The CDR3 length is 14 residues. Germline loops: CDR1 MDHEN, CDR2 SYDVKM. V gave up 2 bases and J gave up 6 bases; unmatched junction bases: 3. The CDR3 DNA is TGTGCCAGCAGTTTACTCGGGGGGGGCAATGAGCAGTTCTTC. Translated, it gives CASSLLGGGNEQFF. Supplemented by reference TRBV28 and TRBJ2-1, the full variable domain reads DVKVTQSSRYLVKRTGEKVFLECVQDMDHENMFWYRQDPGLGLRLIYFSYDVKMKEKGDIPEGYSVSREKKERFSLILESASTNQTSMYLCASSLLGGGNEQFFGPGTRLTVL.

V gene TRBV5-1 combines with J gene TRBJ2-1, with TRBD2 identical over 7 bases. In germline, CDR1 is SGHRS, CDR2 YFSETQ. This CDR3 comprises 15 residues. V dropped 0 bases and J dropped 8; count of bases not matched to a gene: 8. This CDR3 reads CASSLEGRGIDEQFF. DNA of the CDR3: TGCGCCAGCAGCTTGGAGGGGCGGGGGATAGATGAGCAGTTCTTC.

The chain is built from TRBV6-6 and TRBJ1-1; D is possibly TRBD1 (6 bases). Germline lookup yields CDR1 MNHNY and CDR2 SVGAGI (reference sequence). This CDR3 spans 12 amino acids. The V and J ends lost 4 bases and 5 bases respectively, with 8 bases between them. CDR3 DNA: TGTGCCAGCAGTTGGAGGGGGACTGAAGCTTTCTTT. As protein: CASSWRGTEAFF.

This clone has just one count. The chain recombines TRBV19 with TRBJ1-2; perhaps TRBD1 as D (5 bases). The CDR3 has 13 residues. Germline V gene sequence: CDR1 LNHDA, CDR2 SQIVND (reference sequence). V lost 6 bases to trimming and J lost 2 bases, with 10 bases between them. The CDR3 protein is CASSLDRNYGYTF. CDR3 DNA sequence: TGTGCCAGTAGCCTTGACAGAAACTATGGCTACACCTTC. The entire variable domain, with the rest obtained from reference TRBV19 and TRBJ1-2, is as follows: DGGITQSPKYLFRKEGQNVTLSCEQNLNHDAMYWYRQDPGQGLRLIYYSQIVNDFQKGDIAEGYSVSREKKESFPLTVTSAQKNPTAFYLCASSLDRNYGYTFGSGTRLTVV.

The chain couples TRBV11-2 to TRBJ2-7, with D possibly matching TRBD1 (5 bases). The CDR3 consists of 13 residues. Germline values: CDR1 SGHAT, CDR2 FQNNGV. V dropped 3 bases and J dropped 4 bases, with 10 bases sitting between them. CDR3 sequence reads: CASSLWQGYEQYF. CDR3 nucleotides: TGTGCCAGCAGCTTGTGGCAGGGTTACGAGCAGTACTTC.

The gene calls are TRBV4-1 and TRBJ1-6, with a possible D match to TRBD1 (6 bases). Germline V CDR1 and CDR2: MGHRA, YSYEKL. This CDR3 region has 17 residues. Trimming removed 0 bases at V and 0 bases at J, with 9 bases between. The CDR3 reads CASSQERGSSYNSPLHF. The CDR3 bases are TGCGCCAGCAGCCAAGAGAGGGGGAGCTCCTATAATTCACCCCTCCACTTT.

The gene calls are TRBV5-6 and TRBJ2-1; D perhaps matches TRBD2 (6 bases). V was cut by 0 bases and J by 0 bases, with 13 bases left in between. Germline CDR1 reads SGHDT; CDR2 reads YYEEEE. This CDR3 comprises 17 residues. CDR3 region: CASSLALSGGSYNEQFF. The CDR3 DNA sequence: TGTGCCAGCAGCTTGGCTCTGTCCGGGGGCTCCTACAATGAGCAGTTCTTC.

The rearrangement joins TRBV18 to TRBJ1-5; D is perhaps TRBD1 (5 bases). V was shortened by 3 bases and J by 7 bases, with 10 bases between the two germline ends. The CDR3 is made up of 13 amino acids. CDR1 and CDR2 from the germline V gene are KGHSH and LQKENI. The chain's CDR3 is CASSPGGDQPQHF. CDR3 DNA sequence: TGTGCCAGCTCACCTGGGGGGGACCAGCCCCAGCATTTT. Looking up the rest from reference TRBV18 and TRBJ1-5 gives the full variable domain: NAGVMQNPRHLVRRRGQEARLRCSPMKGHSHVYWYRQLPEEGLKFMVYLQKENIIDESGMPKERFSAEFPKEGPSILRIQQVVRGDSAAYFCASSPGGDQPQHFGDGTRLSIL.